This T cell receptor (beta chain) was observed in a study of post-analysis software for immune sequencing data (dated by TCRdb to between 2014 and 2017). Turning to the overall study: Relapsing-remitting, secondary progressive and progressive-relapsing multiple sclerosis were recorded as disease courses, and subtype annotation was lacking for some patients. A subset of samples was prepared in parallel using single-end sample barcoding, then pooled and co-amplified after Illumina adapter ligation. Patient repertoires were compared against 10 to 12 previously published healthy control repertoires from donors aged about 6 to 27 years. Overall study results and their limits: Significantly lower normalized Chao1 diversity was found in multiple sclerosis patients than in controls, suggesting substantial peripheral T-cell clonal expansion. About five TRBV segments, including TRBV5-6, TRBV5-1 and TRBV20-1, were significantly more frequent in patients than controls. The multiple sclerosis patient group was slightly younger than the control group. Strong co-clustering of samples prepared in the same batch was shown by direct clustering with F measure, prompting a batch-effect correction.

TCR beta repertoires were profiled from peripheral blood of under 15 young patients with multiple sclerosis to demonstrate the VDJtools post-analysis software. Multiple sclerosis patients were children and adolescents aged about 6 to 15 years. To prepare the library, PCR was applied. Sequenced using an Illumina HiSeq 2500. To reduce PCR and sequencing biases, unique molecular identifiers were built into the TCR beta cDNA libraries. Roughly 0.5 million cDNA molecules were obtained per 1 to 10 million input T cells, so each molecule approximated one T cell. The patient libraries were prepared and sequenced using the same protocol as the earlier healthy control dataset. Within a given batch, samples were prepared together, multiplexed and sequenced on the same HiSeq lane. For the original study's pipeline: MIGEC was used to process the raw barcoded reads, and molecular identifier groups with only a single read were discarded before consensus assembly and CDR3 extraction. VDJtools was used for post-analysis of the clonotype tables, with diversity normalized by down-sampling every dataset to the smallest sample size. In repertoire overlap clustering, CDR3 amino acid sequences, but not nucleotide sequences, were matched to correct batch-related cross-sample contamination. TCRdb trimmed public reads at Q25 via fastp, called clones via MiXCR and kept in-frame beta chains. Rows matching on CDR3 protein sequence are summarized as one entry with the most common DNA and genes. In this record, the V and J calls reflect TCRdb's handling and not the investigators' own analysis. Within this sample are 750,000 to 900,000 distinct CDR3 sequences, with 35% to 55% of them counted one time only. The ten biggest clones cover just under 5% of the sample.

Comments on this clonotype: It has no known antigen specificity. No per-base quality is available; no much larger clone lies one base away.

CDR1 and CDR2 (SQVTM, ANQGSEA) derive from the germline V gene. The germline V and J ends show losses of 8 bases and 9 bases respectively, and no gene match explains 10 bases of the junction. Including the terminal cysteine and phenylalanine, the CDR3 comprises 12 residues. Only CDR3 DNA is held: 36 bases, read in frame from base 1. The sample comprised blood. The receptor was isolated from a girl aged 10 to 17 with multiple sclerosis. Rearrangement joined TRBV29-1 to TRBJ2-1; 7 bases in the junction line up with TRBD2. The nucleotides read TGCAGCACAAGCGGGATGGGTACTGAGCAGTTCTTC. It encodes CSTSGMGTEQFF.